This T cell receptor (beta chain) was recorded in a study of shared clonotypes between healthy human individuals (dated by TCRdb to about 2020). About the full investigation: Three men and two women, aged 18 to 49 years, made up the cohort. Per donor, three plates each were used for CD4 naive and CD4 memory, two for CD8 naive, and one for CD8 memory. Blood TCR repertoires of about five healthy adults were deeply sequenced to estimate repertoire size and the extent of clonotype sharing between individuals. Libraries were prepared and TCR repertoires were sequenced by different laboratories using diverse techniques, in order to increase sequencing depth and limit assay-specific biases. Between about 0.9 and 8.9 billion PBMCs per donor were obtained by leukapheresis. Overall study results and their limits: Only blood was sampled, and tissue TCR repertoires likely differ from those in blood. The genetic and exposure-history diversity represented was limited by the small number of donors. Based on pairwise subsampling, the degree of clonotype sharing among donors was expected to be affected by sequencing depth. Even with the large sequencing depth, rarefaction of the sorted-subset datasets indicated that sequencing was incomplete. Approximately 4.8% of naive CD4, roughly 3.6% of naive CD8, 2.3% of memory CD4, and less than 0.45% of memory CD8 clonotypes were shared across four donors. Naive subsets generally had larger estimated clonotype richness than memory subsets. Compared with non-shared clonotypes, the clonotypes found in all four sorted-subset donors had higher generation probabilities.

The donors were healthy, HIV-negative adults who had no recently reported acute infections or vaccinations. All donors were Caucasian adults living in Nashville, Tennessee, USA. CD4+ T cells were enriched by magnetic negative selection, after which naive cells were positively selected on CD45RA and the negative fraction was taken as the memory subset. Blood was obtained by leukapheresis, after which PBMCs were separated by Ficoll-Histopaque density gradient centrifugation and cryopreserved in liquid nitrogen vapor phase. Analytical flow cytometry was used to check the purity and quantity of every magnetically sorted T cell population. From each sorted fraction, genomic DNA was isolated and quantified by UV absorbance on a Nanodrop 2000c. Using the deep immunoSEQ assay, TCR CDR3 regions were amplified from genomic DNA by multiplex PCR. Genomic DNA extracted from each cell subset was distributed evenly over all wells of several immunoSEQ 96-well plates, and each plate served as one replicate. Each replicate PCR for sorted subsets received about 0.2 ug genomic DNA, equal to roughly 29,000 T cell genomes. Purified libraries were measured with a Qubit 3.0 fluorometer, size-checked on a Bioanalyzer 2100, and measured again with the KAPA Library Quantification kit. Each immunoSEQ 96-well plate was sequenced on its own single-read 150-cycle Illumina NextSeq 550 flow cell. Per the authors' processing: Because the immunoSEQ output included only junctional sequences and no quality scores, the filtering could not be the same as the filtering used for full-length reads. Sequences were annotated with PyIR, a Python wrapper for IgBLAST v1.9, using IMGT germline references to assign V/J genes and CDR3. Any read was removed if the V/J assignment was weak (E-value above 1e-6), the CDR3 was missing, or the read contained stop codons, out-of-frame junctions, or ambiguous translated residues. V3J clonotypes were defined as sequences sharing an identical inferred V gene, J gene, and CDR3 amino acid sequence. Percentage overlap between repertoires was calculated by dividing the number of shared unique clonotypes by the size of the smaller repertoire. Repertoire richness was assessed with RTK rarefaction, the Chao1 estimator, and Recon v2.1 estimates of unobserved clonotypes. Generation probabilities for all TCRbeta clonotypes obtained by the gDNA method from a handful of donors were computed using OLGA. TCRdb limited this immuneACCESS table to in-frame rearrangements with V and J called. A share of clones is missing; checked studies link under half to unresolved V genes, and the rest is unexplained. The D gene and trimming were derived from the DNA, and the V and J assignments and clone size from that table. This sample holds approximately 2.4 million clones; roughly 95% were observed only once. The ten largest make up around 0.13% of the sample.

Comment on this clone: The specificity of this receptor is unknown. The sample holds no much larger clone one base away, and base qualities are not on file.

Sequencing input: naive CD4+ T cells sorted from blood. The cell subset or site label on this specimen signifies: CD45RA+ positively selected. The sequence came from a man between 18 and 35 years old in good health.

The DNA is TGCAGTGCCCTCGGGGTAGATGGCTACACCTTC. Translated, this is CSALGVDGYTF. Rearrangement joined TRBV20-1 to TRBJ1-2; the D gene assignment is ambiguous. Measured from the cysteine to the phenylalanine, the CDR3 is 11 residues long. Only CDR3 DNA is held: 33 bases, read in frame from base 1. V is clipped by 6 bases and J by 6 bases, and the sequence between their germline boundaries is 11 bases long. Via the germline V gene (reference sequence), CDR1 is DFQATT and CDR2 SNEGSKA.